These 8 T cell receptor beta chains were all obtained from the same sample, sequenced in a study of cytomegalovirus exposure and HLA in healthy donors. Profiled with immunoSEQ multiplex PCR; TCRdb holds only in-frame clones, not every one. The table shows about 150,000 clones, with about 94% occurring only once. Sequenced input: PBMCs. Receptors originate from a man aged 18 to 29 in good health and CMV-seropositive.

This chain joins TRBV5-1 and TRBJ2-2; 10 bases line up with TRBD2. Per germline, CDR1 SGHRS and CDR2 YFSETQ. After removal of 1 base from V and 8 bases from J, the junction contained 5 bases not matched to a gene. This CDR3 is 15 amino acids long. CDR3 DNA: TGCGCCAGCAGCTTGATTCAACTAGCGGGAGGGGAGCTGTTTTTT. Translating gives CASSLIQLAGGELFF.

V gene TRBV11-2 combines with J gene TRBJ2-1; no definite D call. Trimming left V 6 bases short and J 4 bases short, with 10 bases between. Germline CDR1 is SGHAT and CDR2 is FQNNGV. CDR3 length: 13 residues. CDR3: CASRPRGYNEQFF. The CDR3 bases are TGTGCCAGCAGACCTCGCGGTTACAATGAGCAGTTCTTC.

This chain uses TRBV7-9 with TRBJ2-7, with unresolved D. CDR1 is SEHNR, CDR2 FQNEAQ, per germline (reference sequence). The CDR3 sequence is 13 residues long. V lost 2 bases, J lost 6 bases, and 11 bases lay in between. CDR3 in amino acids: CASSLPDRVEQYF. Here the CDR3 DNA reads TGTGCCAGCAGCTTACCGGATCGGGTCGAGCAGTACTTC.

The CDR3 nucleotides are TGTGCCTGGAGTGAAGGACAGGCCCACAATGAGCAGTTCTTC. Translating gives CAWSEGQAHNEQFF. The rearrangement uses TRBV30 and TRBJ2-1; 7 bases map to TRBD1. Germline assignment: CDR1 GTSNPN and CDR2 SVGIG (reference sequence). V gave up 1 base and J gave up 5 bases; unmatched junction bases: 5. This CDR3 has 14 residues.

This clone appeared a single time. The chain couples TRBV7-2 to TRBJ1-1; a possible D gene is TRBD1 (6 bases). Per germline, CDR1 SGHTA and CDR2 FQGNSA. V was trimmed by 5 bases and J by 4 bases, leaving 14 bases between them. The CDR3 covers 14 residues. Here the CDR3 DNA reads TGTGCCAGCAGCCGAGACAGGTCGACCACTGAAGCTTTCTTT. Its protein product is CASSRDRSTTEAFF.

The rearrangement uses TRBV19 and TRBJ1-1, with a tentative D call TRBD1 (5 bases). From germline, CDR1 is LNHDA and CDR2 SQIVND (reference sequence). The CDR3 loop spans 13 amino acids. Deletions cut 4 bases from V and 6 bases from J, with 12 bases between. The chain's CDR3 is CASSSGGLAEAFF. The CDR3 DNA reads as TGTGCCAGTAGTAGCGGGGGACTTGCTGAAGCTTTCTTT.

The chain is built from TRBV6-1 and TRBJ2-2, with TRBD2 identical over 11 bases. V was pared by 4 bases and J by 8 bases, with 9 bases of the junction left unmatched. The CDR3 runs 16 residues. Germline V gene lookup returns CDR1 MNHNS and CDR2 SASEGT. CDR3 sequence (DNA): TGTGCCAGCAGTGGATACAAGGCTAGCGGGAGGGGGGAGCTGTTTTTT. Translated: CASSGYKASGRGELFF.

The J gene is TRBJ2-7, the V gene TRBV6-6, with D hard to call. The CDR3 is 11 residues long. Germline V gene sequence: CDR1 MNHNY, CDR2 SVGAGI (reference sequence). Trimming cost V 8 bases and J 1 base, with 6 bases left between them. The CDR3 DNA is TGTGCCAGCGTGCGATCCTACGAGCAGTACTTC. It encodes CASVRSYEQYF.